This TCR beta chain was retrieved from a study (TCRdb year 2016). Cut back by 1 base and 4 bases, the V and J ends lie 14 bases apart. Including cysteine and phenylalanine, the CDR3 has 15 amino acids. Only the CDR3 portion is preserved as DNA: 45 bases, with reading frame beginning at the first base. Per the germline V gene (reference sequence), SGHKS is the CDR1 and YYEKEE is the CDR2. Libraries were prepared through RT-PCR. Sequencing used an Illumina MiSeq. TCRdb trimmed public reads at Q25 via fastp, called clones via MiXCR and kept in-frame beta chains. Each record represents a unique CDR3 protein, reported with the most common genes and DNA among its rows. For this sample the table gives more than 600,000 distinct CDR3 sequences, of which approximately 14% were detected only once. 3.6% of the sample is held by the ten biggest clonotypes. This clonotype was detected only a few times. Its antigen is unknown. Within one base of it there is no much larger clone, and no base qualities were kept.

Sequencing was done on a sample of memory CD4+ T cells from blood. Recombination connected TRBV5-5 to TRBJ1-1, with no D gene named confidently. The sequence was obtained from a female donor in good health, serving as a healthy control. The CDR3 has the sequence CASSLHLGSGTEAFF. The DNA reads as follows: TGTGCCAGCAGCTTGCATTTAGGGTCGGGCACTGAAGCTTTCTTT. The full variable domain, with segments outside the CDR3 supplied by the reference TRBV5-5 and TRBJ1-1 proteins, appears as DAGVTQSPTHLIKTRGQQVTLRCSPISGHKSVSWYQQVLGQGPQFIFQYYEKEERGRGNFPDRFSARQFPNYSSELNVNALLLGDSALYLCASSLHLGSGTEAFFGQGTRLTVV.